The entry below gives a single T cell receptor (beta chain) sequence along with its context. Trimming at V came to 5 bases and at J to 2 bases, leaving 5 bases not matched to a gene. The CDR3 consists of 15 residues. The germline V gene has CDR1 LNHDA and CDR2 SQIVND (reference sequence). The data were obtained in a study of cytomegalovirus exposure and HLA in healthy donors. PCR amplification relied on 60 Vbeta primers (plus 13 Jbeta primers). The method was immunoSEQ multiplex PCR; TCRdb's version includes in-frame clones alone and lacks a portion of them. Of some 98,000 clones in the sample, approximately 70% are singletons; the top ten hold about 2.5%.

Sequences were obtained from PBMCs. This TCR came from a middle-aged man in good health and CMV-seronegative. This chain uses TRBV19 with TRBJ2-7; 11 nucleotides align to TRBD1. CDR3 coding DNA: TGTGCCAGTAGTGCCGGACAGGGGGCCCCCTACGAGCAGTACTTC. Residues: CASSAGQGAPYEQYF. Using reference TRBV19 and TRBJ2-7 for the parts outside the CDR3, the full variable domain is DGGITQSPKYLFRKEGQNVTLSCEQNLNHDAMYWYRQDPGQGLRLIYYSQIVNDFQKGDIAEGYSVSREKKESFPLTVTSAQKNPTAFYLCASSAGQGAPYEQYFGPGTRLTVT.